A selection of T cell receptor beta chains follows, all from one sample in a study of identical twins. One entry per CDR3 protein results from TCRdb running MiXCR on the 5' RACE reads. The repertoire holds hundreds of thousands of distinct CDR3 sequences, less than 9% seen once, with over 1.5% in the top ten. These sequences were also reported in another study, on yellow fever vaccine responses in identical twins.

Sequenced: PBMCs. These receptors were taken from a woman younger than 35 in good health. Both conserved end residues are part of each CDR3. A D gene is named only where the DNA matches it firmly. Clone size is shown for a subset of rows, as once, few, many or a class of expanded clone.

j_gene: TRBJ1-5; d_gene: NA; abundance: NA; v_gene: TRBV12-3/TRBV12-4; CDR3nt: TGTGCCAGCAGTCGGGGGGTTCCTAGCAATCAGCCCCAGCATTTT; CDR3aa: CASSRGVPSNQPQHF
j_gene: TRBJ1-5; d_gene: NA; abundance: NA; v_gene: TRBV28; CDR3nt: TGTGCCAGCAGTTTCCCCAACGAGCAGCCCCAGCATTTT; CDR3aa: CASSFPNEQPQHF
j_gene: TRBJ2-7; d_gene: NA; abundance: few; v_gene: TRBV5-1; CDR3nt: TGCGCCAGCAGCTTGGGTGTCTCATCCACAGGGCAGTACTTC; CDR3aa: CASSLGVSSTGQYF
j_gene: TRBJ1-2; d_gene: TRBD1; abundance: many; v_gene: TRBV12-3/TRBV12-4; CDR3nt: TGTGCCAGCAGCCCCACAGGGGACTATGGCTACACCTTC; CDR3aa: CASSPTGDYGYTF
j_gene: TRBJ2-3; d_gene: NA; abundance: NA; v_gene: TRBV5-1; CDR3nt: TGCGCCAGCAGCCCCTTAGCGGACTCTAGCACAGATACGCAGTATTTT; CDR3aa: CASSPLADSSTDTQYF
j_gene: TRBJ1-5; d_gene: NA; abundance: NA; v_gene: TRBV20-1; CDR3nt: TGCAGTGCTAGGGACAGAGGAGAGCAGCCCCAGCATTTT; CDR3aa: CSARDRGEQPQHF
j_gene: TRBJ2-7; d_gene: TRBD2; abundance: many; v_gene: TRBV12-3/TRBV12-4; CDR3nt: TGTGCCAGCAGCCCCGTCGCGGGAGGGGTCTACGAGCAGTACTTC; CDR3aa: CASSPVAGGVYEQYF
j_gene: TRBJ2-6; d_gene: TRBD1; abundance: NA; v_gene: TRBV6-2/TRBV6-3; CDR3nt: TGTGCCAGCAGTAACCAACAGGGGGCAATATCTGGGGCCAACGTCCTGACTTTC; CDR3aa: CASSNQQGAISGANVLTF
j_gene: TRBJ1-2; d_gene: NA; abundance: NA; v_gene: TRBV7-6; CDR3nt: TGTGCCAGCAGCTTAGGGGGCGGGGGGCGCCCCGATAGCTACACCTTC; CDR3aa: CASSLGGGGRPDSYTF
j_gene: TRBJ1-2; d_gene: TRBD1; abundance: many; v_gene: TRBV3-1; CDR3nt: TGTGCCAGCAGCCAACAGGGGACAGGGGCCAACTATGGCTACACCTTC; CDR3aa: CASSQQGTGANYGYTF
j_gene: TRBJ2-5; d_gene: TRBD2; abundance: few; v_gene: TRBV20-1; CDR3nt: TGCAGTGCTGTAAGCGGGGGCAAAGAGACCCAGTACTTC; CDR3aa: CSAVSGGKETQYF
j_gene: TRBJ2-1; d_gene: NA; abundance: NA; v_gene: TRBV5-1; CDR3nt: TGCGCCAGCAGCTCGGGACAAATGAGCTCCTACAATGAGCAGTTCTTC; CDR3aa: CASSSGQMSSYNEQFF
j_gene: TRBJ2-7; d_gene: NA; abundance: NA; v_gene: TRBV28; CDR3nt: TGTGCCAGCAGTAGTCCTCCAGGCTCCTACGAGCAGTACTTC; CDR3aa: CASSSPPGSYEQYF
j_gene: TRBJ2-1; d_gene: TRBD2; abundance: few; v_gene: TRBV20-1; CDR3nt: TGCAGTGCTAGGGAATCCGGGACTAGCTTGGAGAATGAGCAGTTCTTC; CDR3aa: CSARESGTSLENEQFF
j_gene: TRBJ1-5; d_gene: NA; abundance: many; v_gene: TRBV12-3/TRBV12-4; CDR3nt: TGTGCCAGCAGCCGCGACAGCCCCAATCAGCCCCAGCATTTT; CDR3aa: CASSRDSPNQPQHF
j_gene: TRBJ1-5; d_gene: TRBD1; abundance: many; v_gene: TRBV29-1; CDR3nt: TGCAGCGTGGCACAGGGGACTAGCAATCAGCCCCAGCATTTT; CDR3aa: CSVAQGTSNQPQHF